These T cell receptor beta chains were read from a single sample in a study of cytomegalovirus exposure and HLA in healthy donors. Here immunoSEQ multiplex PCR was the method, and the copy in TCRdb shows in-frame clones only, minus some. The sample has a few hundred thousand clones, about 83% seen once. Input material: PBMCs. The receptors shown here come from a man aged 35-49 years in good health and CMV-seronegative. Both conserved end residues are trimmed from each CDR3. The order of the fields is J gene, CDR3 length, D gene, V gene, CDR3 protein. The D gene is left open where the match is weak.

TRBJ2-5 | 13 | - | TRBV5-4 | ASSLSPSPGETQY
TRBJ2-2 | 13 | - | TRBV19 | ASSPGTKNTGELF
TRBJ2-2 | 13 | - | TRBV5-1 | ASSFSGSVTGELF
TRBJ1-1 | 13 | TRBD1 | TRBV7-2 | ASSLTQGAPTEAF
TRBJ2-3 | 15 | TRBD2 | TRBV9 | ASSPRWLGGSGDTQY
TRBJ1-1 | 11 | - | TRBV7-9 | ASSAGRVAEAF
TRBJ1-2 | 13 | - | TRBV4-2 | ASSQDRSRVLGYT
TRBJ2-4 | 17 | TRBD2 | TRBV18 | ASSLLPGLAGRAKNIQY
TRBJ2-1 | 11 | - | TRBV29-1 | SARAPSYNEQF
TRBJ1-1 | 11 | - | TRBV7-2 | ASSLNRATEAF
TRBJ1-1 | 15 | - | TRBV6-1 | ASSEASPWALNTEAF
TRBJ2-7 | 11 | TRBD2 | TRBV10-2 | ARGLAESYEQY
TRBJ1-6 | 11 | - | TRBV7-2 | ANQRQANSPLH
TRBJ1-2 | 11 | - | TRBV6-1 | ASSELRAGGYT
TRBJ1-2 | 12 | - | TRBV2 | ASSGNSFNYGYT
TRBJ2-2 | 11 | TRBD1 | TRBV5-8 | ASTITGAGELF
TRBJ1-5 | 13 | - | TRBV6-5 | ASSPSGGVRQPQH
TRBJ1-1 | 11 | - | TRBV7-6 | ASSLGVGTEAF
TRBJ2-1 | 15 | TRBD2 | TRBV9 | ASSVGRGGLVANEQF
TRBJ2-2 | 12 | TRBD1 | TRBV7-9 | ASPGQGDTGELF
TRBJ1-5 | 13 | TRBD1 | TRBV25-1 | ASSDNDRGDQPQH
TRBJ2-7 | 15 | - | TRBV5-1 | ASTFGPYISETYEQY
TRBJ2-7 | 10 | - | TRBV5-1 | ASSQGGYEQY
TRBJ1-1 | 11 | TRBD1 | TRBV6-1 | ASSSYRGTEAF
TRBJ2-7 | 13 | TRBD2 | TRBV6-1 | ASTGLADFSYEQY
TRBJ1-4 | 12 | - | TRBV4-2 | ASSQENWSGKLF
TRBJ2-7 | 13 | - | TRBV14 | ASSQKKQGGDEQY
TRBJ1-4 | 12 | TRBD1 | TRBV10-3 | AISNTDRPEKLF
TRBJ1-4 | 13 | - | TRBV4-1 | ASSRKGASGEKLF
TRBJ2-2 | 14 | TRBD2 | TRBV9 | ASSLFSSGSTGELF
TRBJ2-7 | 14 | - | TRBV7-2 | ASSLEWGRIPYEQY
TRBJ2-5 | 13 | - | TRBV7-8 | ASSLGVGPGETQY
TRBJ2-1 | 9 | - | TRBV29-1 | SVEVVNEQF
TRBJ2-7 | 13 | TRBD1 | TRBV7-9 | ASSPTGTGSREQY
TRBJ2-1 | 15 | TRBD2 | TRBV28 | ASSFASGTSGRYEQF
TRBJ2-3 | 15 | TRBD2 | TRBV27 | ASSSPRSGGGTDTQY
TRBJ2-5 | 12 | - | TRBV5-1 | ASSLEHGGETQY
TRBJ2-7 | 15 | - | TRBV14 | ASSQDRIGGSPYEQY
TRBJ2-1 | 11 | TRBD1 | TRBV29-1 | SVGTGGANEQF
TRBJ2-5 | 14 | TRBD1 | TRBV7-9 | SSSSSRDRGGETQY
TRBJ2-3 | 13 | TRBD2 | TRBV7-3 | ASSLLAGGTDTQY
TRBJ2-1 | 15 | TRBD2 | TRBV6-1 | ASSETLAGVLYNEQF
TRBJ1-2 | 10 | - | TRBV5-4 | ASTVANYGYT
TRBJ2-1 | 13 | TRBD2 | TRBV27 | ASSQLAGLYNEQF
TRBJ2-7 | 14 | TRBD1 | TRBV9 | ASSVAGTGFRYEQY
TRBJ2-5 | 16 | TRBD2 | TRBV4-1 | ASSQPVPGLAGYETQY
TRBJ2-1 | 15 | TRBD2 | TRBV7-7 | ASSLTLSGGPGNEQF
TRBJ2-7 | 12 | TRBD1 | TRBV2 | ASRPGQGSYEQY